One T cell receptor (beta chain) is described in this entry. Looked up from germline, CDR1 is DFQATT and CDR2 is SNEGSKA (reference sequence). This CDR3 is 15 amino acids long. The ends were cut back, 0 bases at V and 3 bases at J, with 13 bases in the middle. TCRdb re-derived calls from the 5' RACE reads in MiXCR, one entry per CDR3 protein. The top ten clones hold approximately 2.3% of a sample with roughly 46,000 distinct CDR3 sequences, 25% to 30% of them seen once. This sequence originates from a female donor with breast cancer. Input material: naive CD4+ T cells sorted from blood. Subset: naive CD4+ T cells, CD4+CD45RA+CD25-. The chain recombines TRBV20-1 with TRBJ2-3, with D possibly being TRBD2 (5 bases). The CDR3 here is CSARDDGRGTDTQYF. The CDR3 DNA reads as TGCAGTGCTAGAGATGACGGGCGAGGGACAGATACGCAGTATTTT.